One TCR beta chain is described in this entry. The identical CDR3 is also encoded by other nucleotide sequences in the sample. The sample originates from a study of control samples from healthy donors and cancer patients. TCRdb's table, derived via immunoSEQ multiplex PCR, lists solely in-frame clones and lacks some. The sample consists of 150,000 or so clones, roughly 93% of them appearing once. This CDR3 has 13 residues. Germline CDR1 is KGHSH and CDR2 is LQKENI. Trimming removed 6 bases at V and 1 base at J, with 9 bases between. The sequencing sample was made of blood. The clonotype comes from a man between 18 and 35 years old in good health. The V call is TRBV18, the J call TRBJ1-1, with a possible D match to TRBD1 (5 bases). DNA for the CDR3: TGTGCCAGCTCCGGGGCAGCGAACACTGAAGCTTTCTTT. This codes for CASSGAANTEAFF. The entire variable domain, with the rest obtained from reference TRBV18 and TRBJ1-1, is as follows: NAGVMQNPRHLVRRRGQEARLRCSPMKGHSHVYWYRQLPEEGLKFMVYLQKENIIDESGMPKERFSAEFPKEGPSILRIQQVVRGDSAAYFCASSGAANTEAFFGQGTRLTVV.